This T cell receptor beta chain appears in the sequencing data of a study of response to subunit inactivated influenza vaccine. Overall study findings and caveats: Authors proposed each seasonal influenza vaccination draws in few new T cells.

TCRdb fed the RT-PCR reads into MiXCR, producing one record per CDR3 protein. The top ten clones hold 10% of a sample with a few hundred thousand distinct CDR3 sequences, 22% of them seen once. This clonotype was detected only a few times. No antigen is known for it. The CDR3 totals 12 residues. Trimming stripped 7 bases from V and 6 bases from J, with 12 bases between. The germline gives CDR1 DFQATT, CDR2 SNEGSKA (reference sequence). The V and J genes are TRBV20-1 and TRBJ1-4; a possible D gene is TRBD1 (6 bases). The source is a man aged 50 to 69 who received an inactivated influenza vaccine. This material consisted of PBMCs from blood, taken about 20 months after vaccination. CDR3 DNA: TGCAGTGTCTCGGGGGGCGATGAAAAACTGTTTTTT. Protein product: CSVSGGDEKLFF.